This T cell receptor (beta chain) was captured by sequencing in a study of blood T cells in healthy people across ages. Only a few counts were recorded for this clonotype. V was clipped by 1 base and J by 5 bases, with 15 bases between them. The germline V gene has CDR1 SGHTA and CDR2 FQGNSA. This CDR3 has 15 amino acids. The authors ran a second PCR of about 6 to 11 cycles using a sample-barcoded 5' primer and a J-beta primer mix. Paired-end reads containing CDR3 totaled no fewer than 3 million for each sample. TCRdb re-analysed the 5' RACE reads in MiXCR, keeping a single row per CDR3 protein. This table holds roughly 800,000 distinct CDR3 sequences, roughly 25% found once. The same specimen was also included in a second study, on T cells of mothers and their children. From that second work: A primer called M1S, used in the second PCR, added sample barcodes and 2-4 random nucleotides.

The sequence was obtained from a boy between 10 and 17 years old in good health. The chain employs TRBV7-2 and TRBJ2-7; D is undetermined. Sequencing used blood. CDR3 residues: CASSLVSGQIHEQYF. CDR3 bases: TGTGCCAGCAGCTTAGTTTCTGGCCAGATCCACGAGCAGTACTTC.